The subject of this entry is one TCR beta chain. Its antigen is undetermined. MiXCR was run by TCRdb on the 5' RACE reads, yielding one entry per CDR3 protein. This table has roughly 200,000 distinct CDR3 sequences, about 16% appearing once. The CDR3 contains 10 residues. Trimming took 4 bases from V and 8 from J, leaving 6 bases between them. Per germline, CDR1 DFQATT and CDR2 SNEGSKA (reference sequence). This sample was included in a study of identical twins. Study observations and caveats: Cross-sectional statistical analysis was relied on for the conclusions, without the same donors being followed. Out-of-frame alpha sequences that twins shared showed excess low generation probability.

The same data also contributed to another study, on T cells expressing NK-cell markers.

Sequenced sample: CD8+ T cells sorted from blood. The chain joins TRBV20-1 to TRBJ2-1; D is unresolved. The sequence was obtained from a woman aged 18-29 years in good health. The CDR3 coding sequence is TGCAGTGCTACGATGGATGAGCAGTTCTTC. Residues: CSATMDEQFF.